One and the same sample provided the 25 T cell receptor beta chains below, sequenced in a study of Graves' ophthalmopathy and Graves' hyperthyroidism. The study amplified TCR beta CDR3 regions using RNA transcripts. HTBI-primed first-round RT-PCR preceded second-round multiplex PCR. TCRdb fed the multiplex PCR reads into MiXCR, producing one record per CDR3 protein. The sample consists of roughly 50,000 distinct CDR3 sequences, about 50% of them appearing once. Sequenced sample: peripheral blood. The receptors were sampled from an adult man with Graves' ophthalmopathy.

This clonotype rates as medium-sized. The chain combines TRBV29-1 with TRBJ1-2; TRBD1 is a possible D gene (5 bases). Germline assignment: CDR1 SQVTM and CDR2 ANQGSEA. V was clipped by 4 bases and J by 6 bases, with 18 bases between them. This CDR3 contains 14 residues. CDR3 in DNA: TGCAGCGTTGCCCCCAGGGTGACCTCTAATGGCTACACCTTC. This translates into CSVAPRVTSNGYTF.

The sample holds one count of this clonotype. The chain couples TRBV4-3 to TRBJ1-1; TRBD1 aligns across 7 bases. The CDR3 has 13 amino acids. Germline V gene sequence: CDR1 LGHNA, CDR2 YSLEER. V shed 4 bases and J 4 bases; nucleotides not matched to a gene: 3. The CDR3: CASSPRGGTEAFF. CDR3 in DNA: TGCGCCAGCAGCCCCAGGGGGGGCACTGAAGCTTTCTTT.

This clonotype was observed many times. The chain combines TRBV6-5 with TRBJ2-7; tentatively, D is TRBD1 (6 bases). Germline CDR1 is MNHEY and CDR2 is SVGAGI. V lost 0 bases, J lost 0 bases, and 12 bases lay in between. This CDR3 comprises 16 residues. DNA of the CDR3: TGTGCCAGCAGTTACTCTGGAGGCAGGGGCTCCTACGAGCAGTACTTC. This codes for CASSYSGGRGSYEQYF.

This clonotype was picked up a small number of times. The chain employs TRBV9 and TRBJ2-1; 10 nucleotides match TRBD2. The CDR3 runs to 17 residues. The trim removed 4 bases at V and 10 bases at J, leaving 17 bases unmatched. The germline V gene has CDR1 SGDLS and CDR2 YYNGEE. CDR3: CASSKLGGLAGAREQFF. The CDR3, as DNA: TGTGCCAGCAGCAAGTTAGGTGGGCTAGCGGGAGCAAGGGAGCAGTTCTTC.

This clonotype was found many times. V is TRBV4-1 and J is TRBJ2-7; D assignment may be TRBD1 or TRBD2 (5 bases each). The V end lost 0 bases, the J end lost 0 bases, and 12 bases lay between the germline ends. The CDR3 extends over 16 amino acids. Germline V lookup: CDR1 MGHRA, CDR2 YSYEKL. The CDR3 is CASSQDQLGVSYEQYF. CDR3 nucleotide sequence: TGCGCCAGCAGCCAAGATCAACTGGGGGTCTCCTACGAGCAGTACTTC.

The chain joins TRBV15 to TRBJ2-3, with 10 bases matching TRBD2. CDR3 length: 17 amino acids. The V gene end was trimmed by 4 bases and the J gene end by 2 bases; junction bases not matched to a gene: 9. Germline assignment: CDR1 LNHNV and CDR2 YYDKDF (reference sequence). CDR3 coding DNA: TGTGCCACCAGCACAGGATTTACTAGCGGGACCACAGATACGCAGTATTTT. The encoded protein is CATSTGFTSGTTDTQYF.

This clonotype was detected a few times. The chain links TRBV6-5 to TRBJ2-7; D gene uncertain. The CDR3 is made up of 11 amino acids. V lost 7 bases and J lost 4, with 8 bases in between. CDR1 and CDR2 from the germline V gene are MNHEY and SVGAGI. CDR3 protein: CASITRYEQYF. The CDR3 nucleotides are TGTGCCAGCATAACGAGATACGAGCAGTACTTC.

This clonotype was counted at least ten times. The chain carries TRBV9 and TRBJ2-1; D is unresolved. From germline, CDR1 is SGDLS and CDR2 YYNGEE. The CDR3 has 15 amino acids. V was shortened by 1 base and J by 1 base, with 9 bases between the two germline ends. The CDR3: CASSVRAISYNEQFF. CDR3 nucleotide sequence: TGTGCCAGCAGCGTACGAGCGATATCCTACAATGAGCAGTTCTTC.

V gene TRBV5-6 combines with J gene TRBJ2-3; no reliable D call. CDR1 is SGHDT, CDR2 YYEEEE, per germline. V dropped 2 bases and J dropped 0 bases, with 7 bases sitting between them. The CDR3 contains 14 residues. Here the CDR3 DNA reads TGTGCCAGCAGCTTCGGCCCGAGCACAGATACGCAGTATTTT. Its translation is CASSFGPSTDTQYF.

V and J are TRBV10-3 and TRBJ2-1; D is unresolved. Trimming shortened V by 2 bases and J by 0 bases, and 8 bases separated the two germline ends. The CDR3 totals 15 residues. Germline V gene sequence: CDR1 ENHRY, CDR2 SYGVKD. CDR3 DNA sequence: TGTGCCATCAGTGAGAGGCAGCTCTCCTACAATGAGCAGTTCTTC. Encoded protein: CAISERQLSYNEQFF.

This clonotype was seen many times. The chain has TRBV3-1 and TRBJ1-1, with 10 bases fitting TRBD1. Trimming took 4 bases from V and 5 from J; bases not matched to a gene: 4. The CDR3 length is 14 residues. The germline V gene has CDR1 LGHDT and CDR2 YNNKEL (reference sequence). The CDR3 loop reads CASSRRDRGTEAFF. CDR3 DNA: TGTGCCAGCAGCCGCCGGGACAGGGGTACTGAAGCTTTCTTT.

The chain employs TRBV2 and TRBJ2-7; D is possibly TRBD2 (5 bases). Germline V gene lookup returns CDR1 SNHLY and CDR2 FYNNEI. The CDR3 length is 15 residues. Trimming took 3 bases from V and 2 from J, leaving 14 bases between them. CDR3: CASSDTPAVAYEQYF. DNA for the CDR3: TGTGCCAGCAGTGATACGCCAGCGGTTGCCTACGAGCAGTACTTC.

Regarding this clonotype: This clone may be a read error of a much larger clone one base away. The CDR3 nucleotides read TGTGCCGGCAGTTCCCAGCTGAGCGCTGAAGCTTTCTTT. Translated: CAGSSQLSAEAFF. The chain couples TRBV27 to TRBJ1-1; D is unresolved. There are 13 residues in the CDR3. Per germline, CDR1 MNHEY and CDR2 SMNVEV (reference sequence).

With respect to this clonotype: Relative to the germline gene, one junction end is altered; a read error may explain this. DNA of the CDR3: TGCGCCAGCAGCTTGGACAGGGTGGCTGGAAACACCATATACTTT. Its protein is CASSLDRVAGNTIYF. The V and J genes are TRBV5-1 and TRBJ1-3; possibly TRBD1 for D (6 bases). Germline values: CDR1 SGHRS, CDR2 YFSETQ. The length of the CDR3 is 15 residues.

As DNA, the CDR3 is TGTGCCAGTAGCCGTGGCCTCGCTAACTATGGCTACACCTTC. The encoded protein is CASSRGLANYGYTF. The chain couples TRBV19 to TRBJ1-2, with unresolved D. There are 14 residues in the CDR3. V lost 6 bases to trimming and J lost 0 bases, with 11 bases between them. CDR1 and CDR2 from the germline V gene are LNHDA and SQIVND (reference sequence).

On this clonotype itself: One end of the junction is discordant with germline, which a read error may explain. Here the CDR3 reads CASSSGRTYSGSTIYF. CDR3 nucleotides: TGTGCCAGCAGCTCTGGACGCACCTACTCTGGAAGCACCATATATTTT. The chain combines TRBV5-4 with TRBJ1-3; D uncertain. Germline assignment: CDR1 SGHNT and CDR2 YYREEE (reference sequence). This CDR3 has 16 residues. The whole variable domain, remainder taken from reference TRBV5-4 and TRBJ1-3, is ETGVTQSPTHLIKTRGQQVTLRCSSQSGHNTVSWYQQALGQGPQFIFQYYREEENGRGNFPPRFSGLQFPNYSSELNVNALELDDSALYLCASSSGRTYSGSTIYFGEGSWLTVV.

The table lists this clonotype with many counts. J is TRBJ1-1 and V is TRBV12-3 or TRBV12-4, with D possibly matching TRBD1 (5 bases). CDR3 length equals 15 residues. V was pared by 4 bases and J by 0 bases, with 12 bases between. The CDR3 loop reads CASSSWDPLNTEAFF. The CDR3 coding sequence is TGTGCCAGCAGTTCCTGGGACCCTCTGAACACTGAAGCTTTCTTT.

The rearrangement joins TRBV3-1 to TRBJ2-3; 11 bases align to TRBD1. Germline assignment: CDR1 LGHDT and CDR2 YNNKEL (reference sequence). This CDR3 is built from 14 residues. The V gene end was trimmed by 6 bases and the J gene end by 3 bases; junction bases not matched to a gene: 2. CDR3 residues: CASRGQGVTDTQYF. DNA of the CDR3: TGTGCCAGCAGGGGACAGGGGGTTACAGATACGCAGTATTTT.

The rearrangement uses TRBV27 and TRBJ2-1; 12 nucleotides align to TRBD2. CDR1 is MNHEY and CDR2 is SMNVEV in the germline V gene (reference sequence). The CDR3 covers 16 residues. After removal of 3 bases from V and 5 bases from J, the junction contained 5 bases not matched to a gene. This CDR3 reads CASSFLAGGLDNEQFF. The CDR3 region has the DNA TGTGCCAGCAGTTTCCTAGCGGGGGGGTTGGACAATGAGCAGTTCTTC.

This clonotype was seen only once. V and J are TRBV29-1 and TRBJ2-1; D perhaps matches TRBD2 (5 bases). This CDR3 is 14 amino acids long. Trimming pared 8 bases from V and 3 bases from J, leaving 17 bases between. The germline V gene has CDR1 SQVTM and CDR2 ANQGSEA. CDR3 region: CSLAPGMVYNEQFF. The CDR3 DNA is TGCAGCTTGGCGCCGGGGATGGTCTACAATGAGCAGTTCTTC.

This rearrangement joins TRBV7-6 to TRBJ2-2, with D possibly being TRBD2 (6 bases). Trimming left V 4 bases short and J 0 bases short, with 18 bases between. The length of the CDR3 is 18 residues. Germline CDR1 reads SGHVS; CDR2 reads FNYEAQ. The CDR3 bases are TGTGCCAGCAGCTCCTGGCCCCGGGGGTTTTCGAACACCGGGGAGCTGTTTTTT. Translating gives CASSSWPRGFSNTGELFF.

This clonotype was counted ten times or more. This chain connects TRBV7-3 to TRBJ2-1; perhaps D is TRBD1 or TRBD2 (5 bases each). Germline CDR1 reads SGHTA; CDR2 reads FQGTGA. Trimming cost V 5 bases and J 5 bases, with 10 bases left between them. The CDR3 consists of 13 residues. For the CDR3, the DNA is TGTGCCAGCAGCCCCGGGACCAACAATGAGCAGTTCTTC. Amino acid sequence: CASSPGTNNEQFF.

Notes on this clonotype: Its ends do not fully match the called genes, so a read error is possible. This chain joins TRBV6-4 and TRBJ1-5, with D tentatively TRBD1 (6 bases). This CDR3 has 15 residues. Per the germline V gene, CDR1 is MRHNA and CDR2 is SNTAGT. This CDR3 reads CASSRTSGDNEPQHF. In DNA form, the CDR3 reads TGTGCCAGCAGCCGGACTAGCGGGGACAATGAGCCCCAGCATTTT.

Ten or more counts support this clonotype. The rearrangement joins TRBV19 to TRBJ2-7, with 7 bases fitting TRBD1. The length of the CDR3 is 17 residues. Per germline, CDR1 LNHDA and CDR2 SQIVND (reference sequence). J gave up 0 bases and V 5 bases, and 13 bases lay outside the gene matches. DNA of the CDR3: TGTGCCAGTAGTGCTACCTTTTACAGGGGTAGCTCCTACGAGCAGTACTTC. Residues: CASSATFYRGSSYEQYF.

The rearrangement joins TRBV13 to TRBJ1-4; D possibly corresponds to TRBD1 (5 bases). The CDR3 totals 17 residues. Germline V gene lookup returns CDR1 PRHDT and CDR2 FYEKMQ (reference sequence). Trimming removed 0 bases from V and 6 bases from J, with 17 bases in between. CDR3 DNA sequence: TGTGCCAGCAGCTTAGGAGGGGAGGGCTATGGCTATGAAAAACTGTTTTTT. Protein: CASSLGGEGYGYEKLFF. Complete variable domain (other parts from reference TRBV13 and TRBJ1-4): AAGVIQSPRHLIKEKRETATLKCYPIPRHDTVYWYQQGPGQDPQFLISFYEKMQSDKGSIPDRFSAQQFSDYHSELNMSSLELGDSALYFCASSLGGEGYGYEKLFFGSGTQLSVL.